The entry that follows covers one T cell receptor beta chain sequence. Its antigen is still unknown. The data derive from a study of T cells after yellow fever vaccination. Study-wide points: Post-booster repertoires again held most primary-vaccination clones (about 95% CD4, 75% to 90% CD8).

A process of 5'RACE template switching, which added a universal primer site and UMIs, was used to make TCR cDNA. In TCRdb, the 5' RACE reads were re-called with MiXCR into one record per CDR3 protein. The sample has approximately 300,000 distinct CDR3 sequences; roughly 9.4% are singletons. This receptor was identified in a man younger than 30 who received the YFV17D yellow fever vaccine. The sequencing here drew on PBMCs, taken on the day of the first yellow fever vaccination.

This CDR3 is CASSLNRGRTDTQYF. Written as DNA, the CDR3 is TGTGCCAGCAGTCTCAACAGGGGGAGGACAGATACGCAGTATTTT. The rearrangement uses TRBV27 and TRBJ2-3, with 8 bases fitting TRBD1. Germline V CDR1 and CDR2: MNHEY, SMNVEV (reference sequence). This CDR3 has 15 residues. Trimming removed 5 bases from V and 3 bases from J; junction bases left unmatched: 7.